The clone carrying this T cell receptor beta chain was observed a few times. Antigen specificity is unknown. This sample was included in a study of T cells after yellow fever vaccination. Study observations and caveats: Reappearance after the booster was seen for most primary-vaccination clones, at approximately 97% CD4 and 70% to 90% CD8. The study found a weaker secondary response that peaked faster, day 5 versus 15.

The germline CDR1 and CDR2 sequences are LGHNA and YNFKEQ. This CDR3 contains 18 residues. J lost 0 bases, V lost 1 base, and 10 bases had no gene match. TCRdb used MiXCR to reprocess the 5' RACE reads, holding one entry per CDR3 protein. The sample holds 180,000 or so distinct CDR3 sequences; 11% are singletons and the top ten take just over 35%. This chain joins TRBV4-2 and TRBJ2-3, with 7 bases matching TRBD2. The TCR was taken from a man between 18 and 29 years old who received the YFV17D yellow fever vaccine. Sequenced here: CD8+ T cells sorted from PBMCs, sampled 15 days after the yellow fever booster vaccination. CDR3 sequence reads: CASSQVGAFGGSTDTQYF. The CDR3 nucleotides are TGTGCCAGCAGCCAAGTAGGGGCTTTCGGGGGGAGCACAGATACGCAGTATTTT.